These 21 T cell receptor beta chains were all obtained from the same sample, sequenced in a study of cytotoxic CD8 clonotypes in ibrutinib-treated CLL. Assay used: immunoSEQ multiplex PCR; TCRdb lists only in-frame clones, some missing. The sample records 140,000 to 150,000 clones, 76% being singletons. Sequences were derived from PBMCs, sampled after 24 months of ibrutinib treatment. These receptors were obtained from a human donor with chronic lymphocytic leukemia.

This chain connects TRBV28 to TRBJ1-2; TRBD1 is a possible D gene (6 bases). The V gene's germline CDR1 is MDHEN and CDR2 SYDVKM. The CDR3 has 14 residues. V was clipped by 6 bases and J by 4 bases, with 15 bases between them. CDR3 sequence: CASSPDSSLYGYTF. Here the CDR3 DNA reads TGTGCCAGCAGCCCGGACAGCTCCCTCTATGGCTACACCTTC.

This clone was seen only once. This chain uses TRBV19 with TRBJ2-7, with 7 bases that match TRBD1. CDR3 length: 17 residues. Per the germline V gene, CDR1 is LNHDA and CDR2 is SQIVND (reference sequence). The J segment lost 0 bases and the V segment lost 2 bases, leaving 10 bases of the junction unmatched. CDR3: CASSIKGASGASYEQYF. The CDR3 DNA follows: TGTGCCAGTAGTATAAAGGGGGCTAGTGGGGCCTCCTACGAGCAGTACTTC.

The CDR3 DNA follows: TGTGCCAGCAAAGGACAGGGGCGATCCAGCTCCTACAATGAGCAGTTCTTC. Translating gives CASKGQGRSSSYNEQFF. The chain carries TRBV7-2 and TRBJ2-1, with 9 bases identical to TRBD1. The CDR3 totals 17 residues. V was clipped by 7 bases and J by 0 bases; unmatched bases: 10. CDR1 SGHTA and CDR2 FQGNSA come from the germline V gene.

The V call is TRBV7-7, the J call TRBJ2-5, with 8 nucleotides matching TRBD1. The CDR3 contains 15 residues. The V and J ends lost 1 base and 5 bases, in that order; junction bases with no gene match: 6. The germline V gene encodes CDR1 SSHAT and CDR2 FNYEAQ (reference sequence). The CDR3 is CASSLGQGALETQYF. The CDR3 coding sequence is TGTGCCAGCAGCTTAGGGCAGGGGGCGTTGGAGACCCAGTACTTC.

In nucleotides, the CDR3 is TGTGCCAGCAGTTGGGGCAGGGACTCGGGTCAGCCCCAGCATTTT. Translated: CASSWGRDSGQPQHF. The chain links TRBV6-5 to TRBJ1-5; D is possibly TRBD1 (5 bases). This CDR3 contains 15 residues. V was trimmed by 4 bases and J by 6 bases, leaving 16 bases between them. Germline CDR1 reads MNHEY; CDR2 reads SVGAGI.

The chain is built from TRBV9 and TRBJ2-2, with D perhaps matching TRBD2 (7 bases). V lost 4 bases and J 0 bases, leaving 16 bases between the germline ends. Germline CDR1 reads SGDLS; CDR2 reads YYNGEE. This CDR3 is 17 amino acids long. CDR3 DNA: TGTGCCAGCAGCCCCTTTGCGGGGGCAGCGAACACCGGGGAGCTGTTTTTT. Translating gives CASSPFAGAANTGELFF. Variable domain in full (rest from reference TRBV9 and TRBJ2-2): DSGVTQTPKHLITATGQRVTLRCSPRSGDLSVYWYQQSLDQGLQFLIQYYNGEERAKGNILERFSAQQFPDLHSELNLSSLELGDSALYFCASSPFAGAANTGELFFGEGSRLTVL.

The rearrangement joins TRBV11-2 to TRBJ2-3; D is unclear. The germline V and J ends were trimmed by 5 bases and 6 bases, with 9 bases remaining between them. Germline values: CDR1 SGHAT, CDR2 FQNNGV. The CDR3 is 12 amino acids. The CDR3 sequence: CASSAYGDTQYF. CDR3 nucleotide sequence: TGTGCCAGCAGCGCCTACGGGGATACGCAGTATTTT.

The V and J genes are TRBV29-1 and TRBJ1-1; D unresolved. The V gene's germline CDR1 is SQVTM and CDR2 ANQGSEA. With 1 base removed from V and 3 bases from J, the gap between germline ends came to 12 bases. CDR3 size: 14 residues. DNA of the CDR3: TGCAGCGTTGAAGCTGAGGGTTTGTACACTGAAGCTTTCTTT. This gives the protein CSVEAEGLYTEAFF.

As regards this clone: A junction boundary mismatches the germline segment, possibly from a read error. The chain employs TRBV7-6 and TRBJ1-1, with TRBD1 matching 10 bases. In germline, CDR1 is SGHVS, CDR2 FNYEAQ. The CDR3 extends over 15 amino acids. CDR3 amino acids: CASSHDRGPATEASF. The CDR3 nucleotides read TGTGCCAGCAGCCACGACAGGGGGCCGGCCACTGAAGCTTCCTTT.

The CDR3 is CASSLPPSGGGNEQFF. DNA of the CDR3: TGTGCCAGCAGCTTGCCTCCTAGCGGGGGGGGCAATGAGCAGTTCTTC. V is TRBV5-4 and J is TRBJ2-1, with 12 bases fitting TRBD2. The ends lost 1 base at V and 6 bases at J; junction bases unmatched: 5. CDR1 and CDR2 (germline): SGHNT, YYREEE (reference sequence). The CDR3 is made up of 16 amino acids. Together with reference TRBV5-4 and TRBJ2-1, the CDR3 gives the full variable domain: ETGVTQSPTHLIKTRGQQVTLRCSSQSGHNTVSWYQQALGQGPQFIFQYYREEENGRGNFPPRFSGLQFPNYSSELNVNALELDDSALYLCASSLPPSGGGNEQFFGPGTRLTVL.

V gene TRBV7-9 combines with J gene TRBJ1-2; maybe TRBD1 (6 bases). Trimming removed 0 bases at V and 0 bases at J, with 11 bases between. CDR1 is SEHNR and CDR2 is FQNEAQ in the germline V gene (reference sequence). This CDR3 is 16 amino acids long. The CDR3 loop reads CASSLAGEGANYGYTF. DNA of the CDR3: TGTGCCAGCAGCTTAGCCGGGGAGGGGGCTAACTATGGCTACACCTTC.

The J gene is TRBJ2-3, the V gene TRBV19; 9 bases line up with TRBD2. The V gene's germline CDR1 is LNHDA and CDR2 SQIVND (reference sequence). V lost 1 base and J lost 6; bases outside the gene matches: 8. This CDR3 region has 16 residues. The CDR3 DNA follows: TGTGCCAGTAGTATAGGGGGTAGCGGGAGAGGCGATACGCAGTATTTT. Its protein product is CASSIGGSGRGDTQYF.

This rearrangement joins TRBV18 to TRBJ1-3; TRBD1 might be the D (6 bases). Germline CDR1 and CDR2: KGHSH and LQKENI. This CDR3 has 17 amino acids. The V gene lost 3 bases and the J gene lost 1 base, with 16 bases spanning the gap. The CDR3 DNA follows: TGTGCCAGCTCACCCTTGCTGGGGGCAGTATCTGGAAACACCATATATTTT. Translation gives CASSPLLGAVSGNTIYF.

The rearrangement joins TRBV5-1 to TRBJ2-7; 8 nucleotides line up with TRBD1. J was trimmed by 4 bases and V by 0 bases; bases with no gene match: 3. This CDR3 spans 14 amino acids. Per the germline V gene, CDR1 is SGHRS and CDR2 is YFSETQ. The CDR3 region is CASSLAGQAYEQYF. For the CDR3, the DNA is TGCGCCAGCAGCTTGGCGGGACAGGCGTACGAGCAGTACTTC.

This chain connects TRBV7-9 to TRBJ1-1; the D gene is possibly TRBD1 (5 bases). V was trimmed by 1 base and J by 11 bases, leaving 14 bases between them. CDR1 is SEHNR and CDR2 is FQNEAQ in the germline V gene (reference sequence). This CDR3 comprises 13 residues. The DNA for the CDR3 is TGTGCCAGCAGCTTAGGGGGCAGCCTGGGGGCTTTCTTT. Its protein is CASSLGGSLGAFF.

This chain links TRBV9 with TRBJ2-7; D assignment may be TRBD1 or TRBD2 (5 bases each). Germline assignment: CDR1 SGDLS and CDR2 YYNGEE. Trimming left V 4 bases short and J 6 bases short, with 11 bases between. This CDR3 is 12 amino acids long. The CDR3 loop reads CASSRLGTEQYF. The CDR3, as DNA: TGTGCCAGCAGCCGACTGGGGACCGAGCAGTACTTC.

The table lists this clone with many counts. The rearrangement links TRBV2 to TRBJ1-1; 9 positions match TRBD1. The germline V gene has CDR1 SNHLY and CDR2 FYNNEI. V gave up 7 bases and J gave up 4 bases; unmatched junction bases: 7. CDR3 size: 14 residues. CDR3 bases: TGTGCCAGCACCGGGTGGACAGGGGCCACTGAAGCTTTCTTT. It yields the protein CASTGWTGATEAFF.

CDR3 in DNA: TGTGCCAGCAGCTTTGGGGAGGGAACTGAAGCTTTCTTT. Protein product: CASSFGEGTEAFF. The chain carries TRBV7-2 and TRBJ1-1, with D unclear. The CDR3 totals 13 residues. The germline V gene encodes CDR1 SGHTA and CDR2 FQGNSA. V lost 3 bases, J lost 5 bases, and 10 bases lay in between.

This clone turned up a few times. The chain links TRBV18 to TRBJ1-2; TRBD1 is a possible D gene (6 bases). This CDR3 has 12 residues. CDR1 is KGHSH, CDR2 LQKENI, per germline. The germline V and J ends were trimmed by 8 bases and 4 bases, with 11 bases remaining between them. The CDR3 loop reads CASAQGGYGYTF. CDR3 coding DNA: TGTGCCAGCGCACAGGGTGGCTATGGCTACACCTTC.

The genes are TRBV7-2 and TRBJ1-5; 10 bases fit TRBD1. Per germline, CDR1 SGHTA and CDR2 FQGNSA. The CDR3 covers 17 residues. The V segment lost 5 bases and the J segment 2 bases; nucleotides outside the gene matches: 9. CDR3 protein: CASSQASGTGGNQPQHF. In DNA, the CDR3 is TGTGCCAGCAGCCAAGCCTCCGGGACAGGGGGCAATCAGCCCCAGCATTTT.

The rearrangement joins TRBV28 to TRBJ2-7; perhaps TRBD1 as D (6 bases). Deletions cut 5 bases from V and 5 bases from J, with 19 bases between. This CDR3 has 15 residues. Germline V gene lookup returns CDR1 MDHEN and CDR2 SYDVKM. The CDR3 region is CASSPITGWENEQYF. In nucleotides, the CDR3 is TGTGCCAGCAGTCCGATAACAGGGTGGGAAAACGAGCAGTACTTC.